This entry lists 18 T cell receptor beta chains sequenced from one sample in a study of T cells in women clearing cervical HPV infection. Repertoires were generated with immunoSEQ multiplex PCR, while TCRdb's copy carries only in-frame clones and drops some. This table holds tens of thousands of clones. Sample: blood buffy coat. The origin of the receptors is a woman between 18 and 70 years old with a cervical HPV16 infection that either progressed to CIN3+ or cleared (not recorded which).

Regarding this clone: Read data end 3 residues before the CDR3 end; the end is taken from the germline J gene. This rearrangement joins TRBV5-1 to TRBJ2-7, with 10 bases matching TRBD2. The CDR3 extends over 15 amino acids. The V gene end was trimmed by 4 bases and the J gene end by 1 base; junction bases not matched to a gene: 5. From germline, CDR1 is SGHRS and CDR2 YFSETQ. The CDR3 bases that were read are TGCGCCAGCAGCCCCGCTAGCGGGGGTTCCTACGAG. Its translation is CASSPASGGSYE. The complete CDR3 protein is CASSPASGGSYEQYF. Using reference TRBV5-1 and TRBJ2-7 for the parts outside the CDR3, the full variable domain is KAGVTQTPRYLIKTRGQQVTLSCSPISGHRSVSWYQQTPGQGLQFLFEYFSETQRNKGNFPGRFSGRQFSNSRSEMNVSTLELGDSALYLCASSPASGGSYEQYFGPGTRLTVT.

Turning to this clone: The CDR3 is cut off 3 residues early in the read; its end comes from the germline J gene. The chain recombines TRBV14 with TRBJ2-1; the match to TRBD2 covers 10 bases. The CDR3 totals 16 residues. The V segment lost 0 bases and the J segment 8 bases; nucleotides outside the gene matches: 7. Germline loops: CDR1 SGHDN, CDR2 FVKESK. Partial CDR3 DNA: TGTGCCAGCAGCCAAGATCTCAGCGGGAGGGCAGATGAG. It encodes CASSQDLSGRADE. The full CDR3 sequence reads CASSQDLSGRADEQFF.

A remark on this clone: Read coverage stops 3 residues before the CDR3 terminus; the germline J gene supplies the remainder. J is TRBJ1-1 and V is TRBV19, with a weak D call TRBD1 (6 bases). The CDR3 spans 14 residues. Trimming cost V 6 bases and J 0 bases, with 11 bases left between them. From germline, CDR1 is LNHDA and CDR2 SQIVND (reference sequence). The part of the CDR3 DNA that was read is TGTGCCAGTAGGCGACAGGCCCTGAACACTGAA. Translating it yields CASRRQALNTE. The whole CDR3 is CASRRQALNTEAFF.

Details on this clone: The read is 3 residues too short to cover the CDR3 end, so that end is filled in from the germline J gene. The chain has TRBV19 and TRBJ2-2; perhaps TRBD1 as D (6 bases). Per germline, CDR1 LNHDA and CDR2 SQIVND (reference sequence). The CDR3 has 14 residues. V was shortened by 6 bases and J by 6 bases, with 14 bases between the two germline ends. The DNA read from the CDR3 is TGTGCCAGTAGGCGGCAGGGGAATTCCGGGGAG. Residues: CASRRQGNSGE. The entire CDR3 protein reads CASRRQGNSGELFF.

Points on this clone: The read is 3 residues too short to cover the CDR3 end, so that end is filled in from the germline J gene. This chain joins TRBV20-1 and TRBJ2-5, with 9 bases fitting TRBD1. After removal of 4 bases from V and 4 bases from J, the junction contained 7 bases not matched to a gene. CDR1 DFQATT and CDR2 SNEGSKA come from the germline V gene (reference sequence). The CDR3 extends over 14 amino acids. The CDR3 here is CSAIPGQGSETQYF. The CDR3 DNA, read in part, is TGCAGTGCTATCCCGGGACAGGGATCAGAGACC.

A remark on this clone: The CDR3 goes on 3 residues after the read ends, and that part is filled in from the germline J gene. The V call is TRBV7-9, the J call TRBJ1-1, with D possibly matching TRBD1 (5 bases). The V and J ends lost 5 bases and 6 bases respectively, with 19 bases between them. CDR1 is SEHNR, CDR2 FQNEAQ, per germline (reference sequence). The CDR3 loop spans 15 amino acids. The chain's CDR3 is CASSTSDRPLAEAFF. The CDR3 bases that were read are TGTGCCAGCAGCACTAGCGACAGACCCCTTGCTGAA. Complete variable domain (other parts from reference TRBV7-9 and TRBJ1-1): DTGVSQNPRHKITKRGQNVTFRCDPISEHNRLYWYRQTLGQGPEFLTYFQNEAQLEKSRLLSDRFSAERPKGSFSTLEIQRTEQGDSAMYLCASSTSDRPLAEAFFGQGTRLTVV.

About this clone itself: Read data end 3 residues before the CDR3 end; the end is taken from the germline J gene. The chain has TRBV18 and TRBJ2-1; TRBD2 matches 11 bases. The CDR3 is made up of 14 amino acids. Per germline, CDR1 KGHSH and CDR2 LQKENI. Losses at the gene ends were 8 bases for V and 6 bases for J; bases not matched to a gene: 6. This CDR3 reads CASLRTSGPNEQFF. The covered CDR3 bases are TGTGCCAGCCTTAGGACTAGCGGGCCCAATGAG. Looking up the rest from reference TRBV18 and TRBJ2-1 gives the full variable domain: NAGVMQNPRHLVRRRGQEARLRCSPMKGHSHVYWYRQLPEEGLKFMVYLQKENIIDESGMPKERFSAEFPKEGPSILRIQQVVRGDSAAYFCASLRTSGPNEQFFGPGTRLTVL.

About this clone: Coverage ceases 3 residues before the CDR3 finishes, and the germline J gene fills in the end. The chain recombines TRBV20-1 with TRBJ1-5; D perhaps matches TRBD1 (5 bases). This CDR3 is built from 13 residues. Trimming removed 1 base from V and 3 bases from J, with 7 bases in between. Germline CDR1 reads DFQATT; CDR2 reads SNEGSKA (reference sequence). The CDR3 DNA, read in part, is TGCAGTGCTAGAGGACAGTACAATCAGCCC. It encodes CSARGQYNQP. The full CDR3 protein reads CSARGQYNQPQHF.

This CDR3 reads CASSLSRNTEAFF. The DNA read from the CDR3 is TGTGCCAGCAGCTTGTCCAGGAACACTGAA. V is TRBV7-3 and J is TRBJ1-1; D not certain. The missing CDR3 end, 3 residues past where the read stops, is filled in from the germline J gene. The CDR3 covers 13 residues. V was shortened by 3 bases and J by 1 base, with 6 bases between the two germline ends. From germline, CDR1 is SGHTA and CDR2 FQGTGA.

CDR3 protein: CASSATVAGNTIYF. The sequenced CDR3 bases are TGTGCCAGCAGTGCTACAGTGGCTGGAAACACC. The rearrangement uses TRBV2 and TRBJ1-3; D call uncertain. Sequencing ends 3 residues short of the CDR3 end; the germline J gene provides the rest. CDR1 and CDR2 from the germline V gene are SNHLY and FYNNEI. Trimming removed 4 bases at V and 2 bases at J, with 9 bases between. CDR3 length: 14 amino acids.

Details on this clone: The CDR3 end is not reached by the read, which stops 3 residues before it; the germline J gene fills it in. The V gene is TRBV29-1, the J gene TRBJ2-3, with 8 bases matching TRBD1. The CDR3 loop spans 13 amino acids. V lost 5 bases to trimming and J lost 0 bases; unmatched junction nucleotides: 1. CDR1 SQVTM and CDR2 ANQGSEA come from the germline V gene. CDR3 amino acids: CSVQGASTDTQYF. Partial CDR3 DNA: TGCAGCGTTCAGGGGGCTAGCACAGATACG.

Note on this clone: From the germline J gene comes the end of the CDR3, since the read stops 3 residues before it. The chain couples TRBV24-1 to TRBJ2-1; 9 bases map to TRBD1. Germline V gene sequence: CDR1 KGHDR, CDR2 SFDVKD. Losses at the gene ends were 3 bases for V and 4 bases for J; bases not matched to a gene: 9. The CDR3 extends over 17 amino acids. CDR3 DNA, as far as it was read: TGTGCCACCAGTGATGCCGCCGGGACAGGGAATTACAATGAG. It translates to CATSDAAGTGNYNE. The full-length CDR3 reads as CATSDAAGTGNYNEQFF.

Points on this clone: Read data end 3 residues before the CDR3 end; the end is taken from the germline J gene. The rearrangement links TRBV2 to TRBJ2-3; the D gene is possibly TRBD2 (6 bases). Germline loops: CDR1 SNHLY, CDR2 FYNNEI. The CDR3 sequence is 15 residues long. V dropped 6 bases and J dropped 2 bases, with 15 bases sitting between them. The chain's CDR3 is CASRGGEPTTDTQYF. The sequenced CDR3 bases are TGTGCCAGCAGGGGCGGGGAACCCACCACAGATACG.

With regard to this clone: Read coverage stops 3 residues before the CDR3 terminus; the germline J gene supplies the remainder. This chain links TRBV30 with TRBJ1-2, with D tentatively TRBD1 (5 bases). The CDR3 contains 14 residues. CDR1 and CDR2 (germline): GTSNPN, SVGIG (reference sequence). The part of the CDR3 DNA that was read is TGTGCCTGTCTGCCGGGACTAGTAGTTAATGAC. This encodes CACLPGLVVND. The full CDR3 reads CACLPGLVVNDYTF.

A remark on this clone: The read falls 3 residues short of the CDR3 end, and the missing part is taken from the germline J gene. This rearrangement joins TRBV7-3 to TRBJ2-2; 8 nucleotides align to TRBD1. The CDR3 is 14 residues long. The germline V gene encodes CDR1 SGHTA and CDR2 FQGTGA. The V gene end was trimmed by 3 bases and the J gene end by 8 bases; junction bases not matched to a gene: 5. The CDR3 here is CASSFMTGEGELFF. CDR3 DNA, as far as it was read: TGTGCCAGCAGCTTTATGACAGGGGAAGGGGAG. The entire variable domain, with the rest obtained from reference TRBV7-3 and TRBJ2-2, is as follows: GAGVSQTPSNKVTEKGKYVELRCDPISGHTALYWYRQSLGQGPEFLIYFQGTGAADDSGLPNDRFFAVRPEGSVSTLKIQRTERGDSAVYLCASSFMTGEGELFFGEGSRLTVL.

The CDR3 DNA, read in part, is TGCGCCAGCAGCTTGGCTCGATCGGCAGCACGGGACACCGGGGAG. Its translation is CASSLARSAARDTGE. The whole CDR3 region reads CASSLARSAARDTGELFF. The rearrangement uses TRBV5-1 and TRBJ2-2; D ambiguous. Read sequence stops 3 residues before the CDR3 end, and the germline J gene provides the missing end. The CDR3 loop spans 18 amino acids. Trimming shortened V by 0 bases and J by 3 bases, and 18 bases separated the two germline ends. Per germline, CDR1 SGHRS and CDR2 YFSETQ.

Of note for this clone: The CDR3 end is not reached by the read, which stops 3 residues before it; the germline J gene fills it in. The V gene is TRBV2, the J gene TRBJ1-6; D gene uncertain. Germline V gene lookup returns CDR1 SNHLY and CDR2 FYNNEI. V lost 1 base to trimming and J lost 12 bases, with 4 bases between them. This CDR3 is built from 11 residues. CDR3 residues: CASSEGRPLHF. The sequenced part of the CDR3 DNA is TGTGCCAGCAGTGAAGGTAGACCC.

With regard to this clone: The missing CDR3 end, 3 residues past where the read stops, is filled in from the germline J gene. The chain has TRBV6-9 and TRBJ1-4, with unresolved D. The CDR3 is 14 residues long. CDR1 MNHGY and CDR2 SVAAGI come from the germline V gene. The ends were cut back, 7 bases at V and 3 bases at J, with 12 bases in the middle. The sequenced part of the CDR3 DNA is TGTGCCAGCATTAAGGCGAGGGCTAATGAAAAA. Translating it yields CASIKARANEK. The full CDR3 protein is CASIKARANEKLFF.